This TCR beta chain was recovered during a study of beta chain features in type 1 diabetes (dated by TCRdb to 2016 to 2018). Context from the whole study: Patients and healthy donors did not differ in mean age, gender distribution, total cell number or subset yield. The study compared the TCRB repertoires of sorted circulating CD4+ T cell subsets in recently diagnosed type 1 diabetes patients with those in matched healthy donors. A total of 90 million to 130 million sorted cells were examined across all samples, and a strong correlation was observed between cell number per subset and RNA yield. Regulatory and stem cell-like memory subsets were isolated from only 8 patients and about eight healthy donors, whereas naive and central memory subsets came from all 30 or so donors. What the work shows at the level of the full study, not this receptor alone: Naive, central memory and regulatory TCRB repertoires appeared to be more similar among patients than among healthy donors. PCR may preferentially amplify shorter templates, but because patient and control samples were amplified and corrected together, any resulting skew would affect both groups equally. Patients with type 1 diabetes made fewer insertions and deleted more nucleotides at VDJ recombination sites, implying thymic rearrangement abnormalities. Because cDNA was sequenced instead of genomic DNA, highly expressing activated cells could be over-represented, though the groups showed no difference in activation or CD3 levels. Type 1 diabetes patients showed a moderate but significant shortening of TCRB CDR3 length in all four CD4+ subsets. Only small numbers of individuals were included in the HLA sub-analyses, which left unresolved whether HLA type had any influence on TCRB rearrangement.

A single peripheral blood draw of 95 to 150 mL on average was collected from each donor into heparinised tubes. A BD FACSAria II was used to sort naive, central memory, regulatory and stem cell-like memory CD4+ T cells with a panel that included CD45RO, CCR7, CD25, CD127, CD95 and CD27. Every sorted population had a purity above 95%. PBMCs were separated immediately by Lymphoprep density gradient centrifugation and were stained directly, without being cultured. To minimize batch effects, samples were stained and sorted in pairs, one healthy donor with one patient per experiment. With regard to this clone: Its antigen remains unidentified. Per-base quality was not reported, and no clone a single base away is much larger than it.

CDR1 and CDR2 are drawn from the germline V gene: MNHEY, SVGAGI. CDR3 length: 16 amino acids, cysteine to phenylalanine. Of the read, only the CDR3 DNA is kept; its 48 bases are in frame from base 1. Trimming takes 0 bases from V and 1 base from J, and the germline ends sit 13 bases apart. The High Capacity cDNA Reverse Transcription Kit was used to reverse transcribe all of the isolated RNA, meaning that expressed TCRB transcripts were what got sequenced. Deep immunoSEQ sequencing was performed on naive, central memory and regulatory T cell samples, with an average of about 3.57 million total reads per sample. Sorted cells were lysed in RLT buffer and RNA was extracted with DNase-treated RNeasy Micro or Mini kits, depending on cell number. To prevent cross-contamination, every cell subset was processed on its own, while patient and healthy donor samples were processed together. The immunoSEQ multiplex PCR was used to amplify TCRB sequences from cDNA, yielding 87-bp fragments that span the CDR3 region. The amplicons were sequenced using the Illumina HiSeq platform. As for how the authors treated the data: PCR bias was computationally corrected using synthetic template baselines, reads within Hamming distance 2 were collapsed, and singletons that could not be merged were discarded. Reads were aligned against IMGT so that V, D and J genes, CDR3 length and insertions or deletions at six rearrangement sites could be assigned. Clonotype counts were normalized to sorted cell number within each subset before computing true diversity and Gini coefficients with the tcR R package. The overlap coefficient, calculated on TCRB nucleotide sequences, was used to quantify repertoire sharing. As a proxy for the pre-selection repertoire, out-of-frame TCRB sequences from naive cells were analyzed. The immuneACCESS repertoire file appears here via TCRdb, limited to in-frame rearrangements. These files lack a portion of the clones; in checked studies, under half of the deficit traces to unresolved V genes, and the cause of the others is not known. Clone size and V and J calls were adopted from that table, with D and trimming inferred from the DNA. In all, the sample holds hundreds of thousands of clones, and 11% to 15% of those were seen once. The top ten constitute just under 0.04% of the sample.

Sequencing input: naive CD4+ T cells from blood. Per the publication, the cell subset or site label means: true naive CD4+ T cells. The source is a young man with type 1 diabetes. The chain joins TRBV6-5 to TRBJ2-7; the D gene cannot be named for sure. The CDR3 has the sequence CASSYSRTSLSYEQYF. The DNA sequence is TGTGCCAGCAGTTACTCGAGAACTTCCCTTTCCTACGAGCAGTACTTC.